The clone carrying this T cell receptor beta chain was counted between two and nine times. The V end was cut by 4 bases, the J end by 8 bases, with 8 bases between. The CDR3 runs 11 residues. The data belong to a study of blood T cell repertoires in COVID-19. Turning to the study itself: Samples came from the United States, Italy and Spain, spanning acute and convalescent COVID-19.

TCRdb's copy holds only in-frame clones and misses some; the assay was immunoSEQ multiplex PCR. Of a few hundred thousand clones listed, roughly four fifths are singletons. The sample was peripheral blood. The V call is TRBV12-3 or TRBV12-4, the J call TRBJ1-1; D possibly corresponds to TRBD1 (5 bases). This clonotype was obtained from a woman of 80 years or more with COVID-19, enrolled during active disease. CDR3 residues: CASSYTGEAFF. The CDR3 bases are TGTGCCAGCAGTTACACAGGAGAAGCTTTCTTT.